The 22 T cell receptor beta chains given below trace back to one sample, sequenced in a study of Graves' ophthalmopathy and Graves' hyperthyroidism. TCR beta CDR3 amplification used RNA transcripts. HTBI primers primed a first-round RT-PCR, and a second-round multiplex PCR followed. MiXCR, run by TCRdb on the multiplex PCR reads, gives a single entry per CDR3 protein. Of 900,000 to 1,200,000 distinct CDR3 sequences listed, 35% to 40% are singletons. Sequencing was carried out using peripheral blood or thyroid tissue (not recorded which). All receptors derive from an adult man with Graves' hyperthyroidism.

The chain couples TRBV29-1 to TRBJ1-6; possible D gene TRBD1, 6 bases. V lost 4 bases and J 7 bases, leaving 14 bases between the germline ends. Per the germline V gene, CDR1 is SQVTM and CDR2 is ANQGSEA. The CDR3 is made up of 14 amino acids. CDR3 loop: CSVAGRGSNSPLHF. CDR3 DNA sequence: TGCAGCGTTGCAGGCAGGGGAAGCAATTCACCCCTCCACTTT.

V is TRBV20-1 and J is TRBJ2-7, with 7 bases lining up with TRBD2. This CDR3 contains 14 residues. The V and J ends lost 4 bases and 7 bases, in that order; junction bases with no gene match: 13. Germline V gene lookup returns CDR1 DFQATT and CDR2 SNEGSKA (reference sequence). The CDR3 DNA reads TGCAGTGCTAAGGTCGGGGGGAACACCGGGGAGCAGTACTTC. It specifies CSAKVGGNTGEQYF.

This clonotype was picked up one time. The chain recombines TRBV27 with TRBJ2-7, with 7 nucleotides matching TRBD2. The CDR3 runs 16 residues. Germline V gives CDR1 MNHEY, CDR2 SMNVEV (reference sequence). The V segment lost 3 bases and the J segment 5 bases; nucleotides outside the gene matches: 13. This chain's CDR3 is CASSLSDVGRTHEQYF. The CDR3 coding sequence is TGTGCCAGCAGTTTGTCCGACGTCGGGAGGACCCACGAGCAGTACTTC.

In this sample, this clonotype turned up many times. The V call is TRBV19, the J call TRBJ2-7, with D perhaps TRBD1 or TRBD2 (5 bases each). This CDR3 region has 13 residues. V shed 6 bases and J shed 5 bases, with 14 bases lying between them. Germline V gene data show CDR1 as LNHDA and CDR2 as SQIVND (reference sequence). Here the CDR3 reads CASSSNQGDEQYF. CDR3 bases: TGTGCCAGTAGCAGTAACCAGGGAGACGAGCAGTACTTC. Drawing the rest from reference TRBV19 and TRBJ2-7, the complete variable domain is DGGITQSPKYLFRKEGQNVTLSCEQNLNHDAMYWYRQDPGQGLRLIYYSQIVNDFQKGDIAEGYSVSREKKESFPLTVTSAQKNPTAFYLCASSSNQGDEQYFGPGTRLTVT.

This clonotype was observed a handful of times. This chain links TRBV15 with TRBJ1-6; D remains ambiguous. Germline lookup yields CDR1 LNHNV and CDR2 YYDKDF (reference sequence). CDR3 size: 12 residues. The V end lost 9 bases, the J end lost 10 bases, and 13 bases lay between the germline ends. CDR3 sequence reads: CATKTLESPLHF. The CDR3 DNA is TGTGCCACAAAGACCTTGGAATCACCCCTCCACTTT.

This clonotype was detected ten times or more. The chain links TRBV12-3 or TRBV12-4 to TRBJ1-5; the D gene is possibly TRBD1 (6 bases). Trimming left V 2 bases short and J 6 bases short, with 11 bases between. This CDR3 contains 14 residues. The CDR3 spells CASSLRGAIQPQHF. The CDR3 DNA sequence: TGTGCCAGCAGTTTAAGGGGGGCCATTCAGCCCCAGCATTTT.

Many counts were recorded for this clonotype. The gene calls are TRBV9 and TRBJ2-6, with a tentative D call TRBD2 (5 bases). CDR1 and CDR2 from the germline V gene are SGDLS and YYNGEE. The CDR3 covers 19 residues. The V end lost 0 bases, the J end lost 4 bases, and 20 bases lay between the germline ends. The CDR3 spells CASSVALGGGGIGANVLTF. The DNA for the CDR3 is TGTGCCAGCAGCGTAGCCCTTGGCGGAGGCGGTATCGGGGCCAACGTCCTGACTTTC. Full variable domain (remainder filled in from reference TRBV9 and TRBJ2-6): DSGVTQTPKHLITATGQRVTLRCSPRSGDLSVYWYQQSLDQGLQFLIQYYNGEERAKGNILERFSAQQFPDLHSELNLSSLELGDSALYFCASSVALGGGGIGANVLTFGAGSRLTVL.

The chain employs TRBV7-8 and TRBJ1-6, with 10 bases lining up with TRBD1. The CDR3 covers 16 residues. Germline loops: CDR1 SGHVS, CDR2 FQNEAQ. V shed 6 bases and J 9 bases; nucleotides not matched to a gene: 11. The CDR3 loop is CASRSGTGVGGSPLHF. The CDR3, as DNA: TGTGCCAGCAGGTCTGGGACAGGGGTTGGAGGTTCACCCCTCCACTTT.

In its sample, this clonotype was seen many times. J is TRBJ2-7 and V is TRBV9; 11 bases map to TRBD1. Germline CDR1 SGDLS, CDR2 YYNGEE. The CDR3 has 15 amino acids. The V segment lost 3 bases and the J segment 6 bases; nucleotides outside the gene matches: 8. CDR3 nucleotide sequence: TGTGCCAGCAGCGAGGGGGGACAGGGGGTCCTCGAGCAGTACTTC. Amino acids: CASSEGGQGVLEQYF. Supplemented by reference TRBV9 and TRBJ2-7, the full variable domain reads DSGVTQTPKHLITATGQRVTLRCSPRSGDLSVYWYQQSLDQGLQFLIQYYNGEERAKGNILERFSAQQFPDLHSELNLSSLELGDSALYFCASSEGGQGVLEQYFGPGTRLTVT.

This clonotype has at least ten counts. The chain links TRBV4-3 to TRBJ1-2; D ambiguous. The CDR3 is made up of 13 amino acids. CDR1 and CDR2 (germline): LGHNA, YSLEER. V was shortened by 2 bases and J by 6 bases, with 10 bases between the two germline ends. Written as DNA, the CDR3 is TGCGCCAGCAGCCAATCGTATAGGGATGGCTACACCTTC. Protein: CASSQSYRDGYTF.

The sample holds a few counts of this clonotype. The chain employs TRBV7-2 and TRBJ2-2, with TRBD2 matching over 9 bases. From germline, CDR1 is SGHTA and CDR2 FQGNSA. The ends lost 1 base at V and 7 bases at J; junction bases unmatched: 7. CDR3 length equals 16 residues. The CDR3: CASSLDSGSQGGELFF. Here the CDR3 DNA reads TGTGCCAGCAGCTTAGATAGCGGGAGCCAAGGCGGGGAGCTGTTTTTT.

This clonotype was detected a few times. A much larger clone lies a single base off, so this may be a read error. The V gene is TRBV7-2, the J gene TRBJ1-2, with 9 bases lining up with TRBD1. Germline CDR1 and CDR2: SGHTA and FQGNSA. The CDR3 loop spans 13 amino acids. With V trimmed by 6 bases and J by 8 bases, 7 bases remained unmatched. The CDR3 is CASSFRTGGGYTF. In DNA, the CDR3 is TGTGCCAGCAGTTTTAGAACAGGGGGCGGCTACACCTTC.

This clonotype was detected ten times or more. One end of the junction does not line up with germline, which may come from a read error. The gene calls are TRBV5-1 and TRBJ2-7; D may be TRBD1 (6 bases). Germline V gives CDR1 SGHRS, CDR2 YFSETQ. The CDR3 contains 13 residues. The CDR3 DNA reads TGTGCCAGCAGTTTACAGGGTTCCTACGAGCAGTACTTC. It codes for CASSLQGSYEQYF.

This clonotype has just a few counts. The rearrangement uses TRBV24-1 and TRBJ1-2; D remains unclear. CDR1 is KGHDR, CDR2 SFDVKD, per germline. The V end lost 7 bases, the J end lost 5 bases, and 19 bases lay between the germline ends. The CDR3 totals 15 residues. In DNA, the CDR3 is TGTGCCACCAGCGATGGAGCCGCCCAGGCGTATGGCTACACCTTC. Its translation is CATSDGAAQAYGYTF.

This rearrangement joins TRBV15 to TRBJ2-2; perhaps TRBD1 as D (6 bases). Deletions cut 4 bases from V and 8 bases from J, with 17 bases between. Germline loops: CDR1 LNHNV, CDR2 YYDKDF (reference sequence). CDR3 length: 15 residues. The CDR3 protein is CATSTRTDVVGELFF. In DNA, the CDR3 is TGTGCCACCAGCACGAGGACAGATGTAGTAGGGGAGCTGTTTTTT. The full variable domain, its missing parts supplied by reference TRBV15 and TRBJ2-2, is DAMVIQNPRYQVTQFGKPVTLSCSQTLNHNVMYWYQQKSSQAPKLLFHYYDKDFNNEADTPDNFQSRRPNTSFCFLDIRSPGLGDTAMYLCATSTRTDVVGELFFGEGSRLTVL.

This clonotype was seen once. The rearrangement joins TRBV30 to TRBJ2-7; the D gene is possibly TRBD1 (6 bases). CDR1 and CDR2 (germline): GTSNPN, SVGIG (reference sequence). This CDR3 spans 14 amino acids. V was trimmed by 2 bases and J by 4 bases, leaving 15 bases between them. The CDR3 spells CAWSTTGPPYEQYF. DNA of the CDR3: TGTGCCTGGAGTACAACAGGGCCTCCTTACGAGCAGTACTTC.

This chain uses TRBV7-2 with TRBJ1-1; D perhaps matches TRBD1 (5 bases). The germline V and J ends were trimmed by 5 bases and 4 bases, with 11 bases remaining between them. This CDR3 has 13 amino acids. CDR1 is SGHTA, CDR2 FQGNSA, per germline. The CDR3 region is CASSARVSTEAFF. The CDR3 DNA follows: TGTGCCAGCAGCGCCAGGGTGAGCACTGAAGCTTTCTTT. Full variable domain (rest looked up from reference TRBV7-2 and TRBJ1-1): GAGVSQSPSNKVTEKGKDVELRCDPISGHTALYWYRQSLGQGLEFLIYFQGNSAPDKSGLPSDRFSAERTGGSVSTLTIQRTQQEDSAVYLCASSARVSTEAFFGQGTRLTVV.

The gene calls are TRBV29-1 and TRBJ1-2; unclear D gene. Germline assignment: CDR1 SQVTM and CDR2 ANQGSEA. V lost 4 bases and J lost 6, with 12 bases in between. There are 12 residues in the CDR3. CDR3 DNA sequence: TGCAGCGTTGGGGTAAGGGTGGATGGCTACACCTTC. This sequence encodes CSVGVRVDGYTF.

This clonotype has more than one count but fewer than ten. The chain employs TRBV28 and TRBJ1-2, with TRBD1 matching 7 bases. Germline values: CDR1 MDHEN, CDR2 SYDVKM. Trimming removed 2 bases from V and 5 bases from J; junction bases left unmatched: 11. This CDR3 is 16 amino acids long. The CDR3 nucleotides are TGTGCCAGCAGTTTACCAACCGACAGGGCTGCTTATGGCTACACCTTC. Its translation: CASSLPTDRAAYGYTF.

The chain combines TRBV13 with TRBJ1-6, with 9 bases aligning to TRBD1. Losses at the gene ends were 5 bases for V and 9 bases for J; bases not matched to a gene: 23. The CDR3 runs to 20 residues. Germline V gene sequence: CDR1 PRHDT, CDR2 FYEKMQ (reference sequence). The CDR3 here is CASSEEWGSPGTGFSSPLHF. The CDR3 nucleotides read TGTGCCAGCAGCGAGGAATGGGGGAGTCCCGGGACAGGGTTCAGTTCACCCCTCCACTTT.

CDR3 sequence reads: CASSIRWTADGGLRWDQPQHF. The CDR3 DNA follows: TGTGCCAGTAGTATCCGCTGGACCGCCGATGGGGGGCTCAGGTGGGATCAGCCCCAGCATTTT. The rearrangement joins TRBV19 to TRBJ1-5, with D perhaps TRBD1 (6 bases). Trimming took off 3 bases at V and 5 bases at J, with 32 bases between the two ends. This CDR3 region has 21 residues. Germline CDR1 is LNHDA and CDR2 is SQIVND (reference sequence).

This clonotype is a singleton in its sample. Compared with germline, one end of the junction differs, possibly owing to a read error. This chain uses TRBV10-3 with TRBJ2-2; 14 nucleotides match TRBD2. This CDR3 region has 17 residues. Germline CDR1 and CDR2: ENHRY and SYGVKD. The CDR3 DNA reads as TGTGCCAGCAGTTCCCCGGGGACTAGCGGGAGTACCGGGGAGCTGTTTTTT. This gives the protein CASSSPGTSGSTGELFF.